This T cell receptor beta chain is from a study of identical twins. Study-level findings and limits: The models systematically underestimated how much out-of-frame TCR alpha was shared in monozygotic twins. Twin pairs had excess sharing that was weaker in beta out-of-frame sequences.

A universal primer site came from template switching; cDNA carried unique molecular identifiers. Using its own MiXCR run on the 5' RACE reads, TCRdb lists one record per CDR3 protein. The sample consists of 1.5 million or so distinct CDR3 sequences, less than 40% of them appearing once. This clonotype appeared a few times. The antigen is unknown. This CDR3 is built from 16 residues. Germline V gene lookup returns CDR1 DFQATT and CDR2 SNEGSKA (reference sequence). V shed 5 bases and J 7 bases; nucleotides not matched to a gene: 17. In every case, the donor was a healthy Caucasian. V is TRBV20-1 and J is TRBJ2-1; 7 bases are a match to TRBD2. Sequencing was done on a sample of cord blood. The receptor's source is a newborn girl in good health. CDR3 sequence (DNA): TGCAGTGCTTGGCCTCTCCGAGCGGGAAGGGGAAATGAGCAGTTCTTC. Translated: CSAWPLRAGRGNEQFF.